This entry describes one T cell receptor (beta chain). Antigen specificity is unknown. These donors were members of the roughly 110-subject validation cohort, a group separate from the roughly 670-subject first cohort. Germline assignment: CDR1 SGHAT and CDR2 FQNNGV. Trimming shortened V by 4 bases and J by 4 bases, and 11 bases separated the two germline ends. The CDR3 has 14 amino acids. This entry belongs to a study of cytomegalovirus exposure and HLA in healthy donors. Background on the study: A subsequent analysis stated that the approximately 120 validation repertoires were run on the same platform as the roughly 710 first-cohort repertoires.

Using immunoSEQ multiplex PCR, the repertoire was profiled, and TCRdb retains in-frame clones only, with some absent. Counted here are 45,000 to 65,000 clones, 89% occurring once; the ten biggest clones make up roughly 14%. Findings of the study overall: Cytomegalovirus association was listed for 170 or so TCR beta chains. According to a subsequent analysis, TCR clusters from the first cohort were inclined to appear together in the 100 to 150 validation repertoires.

The sequence came from a woman aged 18-29 years in good health and CMV-seronegative. This chain uses TRBV11-2 with TRBJ1-5; weak D call: TRBD1 (5 bases). Material for sequencing was PBMCs. CDR3 nucleotides: TGTGCCAGCAGCTCTAGAGACAGAAATCAGCCCCAGCATTTT. The encoded protein is CASSSRDRNQPQHF.